These 12 T cell receptor beta chains were sequenced from one sample in a study of cytomegalovirus exposure and HLA in healthy donors. Assay: immunoSEQ multiplex PCR; the TCRdb copy retains only in-frame clones and omits some. The sample records roughly 300,000 clones, more than 75% being singletons. Sequenced sample: PBMCs. The source is a woman aged 18-29 years in good health and CMV-seronegative.

The V gene is TRBV7-9, the J gene TRBJ1-6, with TRBD1 matching over 9 bases. The V and J ends lost 2 bases and 6 bases, in that order; junction bases with no gene match: 5. Germline values: CDR1 SEHNR, CDR2 FQNEAQ (reference sequence). The CDR3 consists of 16 residues. The CDR3 bases are TGTGCCAGCAGCTTAATCCCGGGACAGGGTAATTCACCCCTCCACTTT. Translation gives CASSLIPGQGNSPLHF.

The rearrangement links TRBV6-1 to TRBJ1-4; 7 bases are shared with TRBD1. Germline trimming cut 6 bases from V and 2 bases from J; bases unmatched to any gene: 6. Germline lookup yields CDR1 MNHNS and CDR2 SASEGT. The CDR3 extends over 15 amino acids. The DNA for the CDR3 is TGTGCCAGCAGGACAGACAGGGCTACTAATGAAAAACTGTTTTTT. Translating gives CASRTDRATNEKLFF.

This clone has a count of ten or more. The V and J genes are TRBV5-1 and TRBJ1-2, with D possibly TRBD1 on 6 matching bases. Germline values: CDR1 SGHRS, CDR2 YFSETQ. The CDR3 runs 15 residues. The V and J ends lost 0 bases and 4 bases respectively, with 13 bases between them. CDR3 amino acids: CASSLVAGAIYGYTF. The DNA of the CDR3 is TGCGCCAGCAGCTTGGTGGCAGGGGCAATCTATGGCTACACCTTC.

This chain uses TRBV15 with TRBJ2-3; no definite D call. With 1 base removed from V and 2 bases from J, the gap between germline ends came to 13 bases. This CDR3 is 16 amino acids long. In germline, CDR1 is LNHNV, CDR2 YYDKDF (reference sequence). CDR3: CATSRGQVENTDTQYF. The CDR3 nucleotides are TGTGCCACCAGCAGAGGCCAAGTAGAAAACACAGATACGCAGTATTTT.

The CDR3 protein is CASSLYPGTGGREAFF. In nucleotides, the CDR3 is TGTGCCAGTAGTTTGTACCCCGGGACAGGGGGTAGAGAAGCTTTCTTT. This chain links TRBV19 with TRBJ1-1; 11 bases are shared with TRBD1. There are 16 residues in the CDR3. V lost 5 bases to trimming and J lost 8 bases; unmatched junction nucleotides: 13. Germline V gene data show CDR1 as LNHDA and CDR2 as SQIVND (reference sequence).

The chain links TRBV2 to TRBJ2-1; maybe TRBD1 (6 bases). The CDR3 runs to 15 residues. Trimming stripped 2 bases from V and 14 bases from J, with 22 bases between. The germline CDR1 and CDR2 sequences are SNHLY and FYNNEI. CDR3 in DNA: TGTGCCAGCAGTGAAAGGGCCGGGACAAACAAAGGGGAGTTCTTC. Its protein product is CASSERAGTNKGEFF.

The rearrangement uses TRBV5-4 and TRBJ2-1; D perhaps matches TRBD1 (6 bases). CDR1 is SGHNT and CDR2 is YYREEE in the germline V gene (reference sequence). The CDR3 extends over 17 amino acids. With 4 bases removed from V and 0 bases from J, the gap between germline ends came to 17 bases. In nucleotides, the CDR3 is TGTGCCAGCAGCACCCGGGACAAGGCCCCCTCCTACAATGAGCAGTTCTTC. Its translation: CASSTRDKAPSYNEQFF.

This clone has a handful of counts. The V call is TRBV19, the J call TRBJ1-6; D is possibly TRBD1 (6 bases). Germline values: CDR1 LNHDA, CDR2 SQIVND (reference sequence). This CDR3 is 17 amino acids long. V dropped 2 bases and J dropped 7 bases, with 18 bases sitting between them. The CDR3 here is CASSISVVGQTNSPLHF. CDR3 DNA sequence: TGTGCCAGTAGTATATCCGTTGTTGGACAGACGAATTCACCCCTCCACTTT. Variable domain in full (rest from reference TRBV19 and TRBJ1-6): DGGITQSPKYLFRKEGQNVTLSCEQNLNHDAMYWYRQDPGQGLRLIYYSQIVNDFQKGDIAEGYSVSREKKESFPLTVTSAQKNPTAFYLCASSISVVGQTNSPLHFGNGTRLTVT.

The chain employs TRBV28 and TRBJ1-2; 8 nucleotides align to TRBD1. This CDR3 has 14 amino acids. V shed 6 bases and J 5 bases; nucleotides not matched to a gene: 8. The germline V gene has CDR1 MDHEN and CDR2 SYDVKM. The CDR3 nucleotides are TGTGCCAGCAGAGAGACAGGGGAGGATTATGGCTACACCTTC. Translation: CASRETGEDYGYTF.

The table lists this clone with a few counts. The rearrangement uses TRBV5-1 and TRBJ1-2; D not resolved. V lost 0 bases and J lost 2, with 8 bases in between. CDR1 is SGHRS, CDR2 YFSETQ, per germline. CDR3 size: 14 residues. CDR3 amino acids: CASSLDSPNYGYTF. CDR3 coding DNA: TGCGCCAGCAGCTTGGACAGCCCGAACTATGGCTACACCTTC.

This chain uses TRBV5-6 with TRBJ2-2, with 10 bases matching TRBD2. CDR3 length equals 15 residues. Germline values: CDR1 SGHDT, CDR2 YYEEEE. V trimming: 5 bases; J trimming: 9 bases; junction bases outside the gene matches: 10. CDR3 bases: TGTGCCAGCAGTCAAGCGGGAGGGCCTTTCCGGGAGCTGTTTTTT. It specifies CASSQAGGPFRELFF.

This clone was recorded only once. The chain uses TRBV19 and TRBJ1-5; 7 nucleotides agree with TRBD1. The CDR3 covers 18 residues. Per germline, CDR1 LNHDA and CDR2 SQIVND (reference sequence). V shed 5 bases, J shed 4 bases, and the junction held 17 bases outside the gene matches. As DNA, the CDR3 is TGTGCCAGTAGTCCCATGACGTCTCTCGACAGGGATAATCAGCCCCAGCATTTT. Protein product: CASSPMTSLDRDNQPQHF.